This T cell receptor beta chain was sequenced during a study of shared clonotypes between healthy human individuals. Study-level background: Donors had three CD4 naive, three CD4 memory, two CD8 naive and one CD8 memory plate apiece.

CD45RA-negative memory and CD45RA+ naive subsets were split from the CD4+ cells. Study-wide findings and caveats: A generally larger estimated richness was seen in naive subsets than in memory subsets. Sharing across a few donors was seen in 4% to 5% of naive CD4 clonotypes.

V was shortened by 4 bases and J by 5 bases, with 14 bases between the two germline ends. Germline CDR1 is SEHNR and CDR2 is FQNEAQ (reference sequence). The CDR3 has 14 amino acids. Profiled with immunoSEQ multiplex PCR; TCRdb holds only in-frame clones, not every one. The sample yields about 2 million clones, roughly 94% seen once. A note on this clone: Its antigen is unknown.

This clonotype was sampled from a man between 18 and 29 years old in good health. The V gene is TRBV7-9, the J gene TRBJ2-5; a weak D match, TRBD2 (6 bases). The sample taken for sequencing was naive CD4+ T cells sorted from blood. Subset of the sample: CD45RA+ positively selected. The CDR3 DNA reads TGTGCCAGCAGCTCCGAGCGTGGGGGGGAGACCCAGTACTTC. It yields the protein CASSSERGGETQYF.